The present T cell receptor (beta chain) was sequenced within a study of T cell changes during pregnancy in multiple sclerosis. Germline V gives CDR1 MNHEY, CDR2 SMNVEV (reference sequence). V lost 5 bases to trimming and J lost 4 bases; unmatched junction nucleotides: 1. The CDR3 has 13 amino acids. This table comes from immunoSEQ multiplex PCR, and its TCRdb copy is limited to in-frame clones, with some not included. The sample has 50,000 to 70,000 clones, roughly 92% seen once. The starting material was peripheral blood, obtained in the second trimester of pregnancy. This chain uses TRBV27 with TRBJ2-3; 9 nucleotides line up with TRBD1. This TCR was sampled from a female donor with multiple sclerosis, enrolled in a pregnancy study. CDR3 protein: CASSRTGADTQYF. As DNA, the CDR3 is TGTGCCAGCAGTAGGACAGGGGCAGATACGCAGTATTTT.